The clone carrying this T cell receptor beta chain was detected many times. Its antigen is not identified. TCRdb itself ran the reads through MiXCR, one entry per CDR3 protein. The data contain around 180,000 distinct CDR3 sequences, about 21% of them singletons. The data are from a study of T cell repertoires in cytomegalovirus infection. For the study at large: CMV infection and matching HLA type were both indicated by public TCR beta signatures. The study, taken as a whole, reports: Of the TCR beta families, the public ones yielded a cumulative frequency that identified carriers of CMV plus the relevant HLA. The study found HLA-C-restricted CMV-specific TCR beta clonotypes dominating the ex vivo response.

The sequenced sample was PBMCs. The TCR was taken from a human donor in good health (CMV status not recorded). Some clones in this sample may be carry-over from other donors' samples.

The CDR3 DNA follows: TGTGCCAGCAGCTTAGGAGTTGACGGCTACACCTTC. Translated, it gives CASSLGVDGYTF. This sequence joins TRBV7-2 and TRBJ1-2; D unresolved. Germline-derived CDR1 and CDR2 are SGHTA and FQGNSA. This CDR3 has 12 residues. Trimming left V 1 base short and J 8 bases short, with 8 bases between.